The 30 T cell receptor beta chains reported below all come from one sample, sequenced in a study of Graves' ophthalmopathy and Graves' hyperthyroidism. RNA transcripts provided the template for amplifying TCR beta CDR3 regions. HTBI primers primed a first-round RT-PCR, and a second-round multiplex PCR followed. One entry per CDR3 protein, called by TCRdb with MiXCR from the multiplex PCR reads. Found here are over 200,000 distinct CDR3 sequences, less than 30% of them singletons; the top ten hold about 9.1%. Input material: peripheral blood. These TCRs come from a man aged 50 or older with Graves' ophthalmopathy.

V gene TRBV5-1 combines with J gene TRBJ2-5; 16 positions agree with TRBD2. The CDR3 has 17 residues. V dropped 4 bases and J dropped 6; count of bases not matched to a gene: 9. Germline V gives CDR1 SGHRS, CDR2 YFSETQ. CDR3 nucleotide sequence: TGCGCCAGCAGCCCGGGACTAGCGGGAGGGCCCGTGAAGACCCAGTACTTC. It translates to CASSPGLAGGPVKTQYF.

This sequence joins TRBV6-2 or TRBV6-3 and TRBJ1-2; D unresolved. Trimming shortened V by 8 bases and J by 8 bases, and 18 bases separated the two germline ends. Germline V gives CDR1 MNHEY, CDR2 SVGEGT. CDR3 length: 13 residues. The CDR3 sequence: CASHQDEVRGYTF. CDR3 nucleotides: TGTGCCAGCCACCAGGACGAAGTGAGAGGCTACACCTTC.

The rearrangement uses TRBV15 and TRBJ2-7; D uncertain. Germline CDR1 is LNHNV and CDR2 is YYDKDF (reference sequence). This CDR3 is 12 amino acids long. Trimming removed 5 bases from V and 3 bases from J, with 8 bases in between. The CDR3 is CATSGWDYEQYF. In nucleotides, the CDR3 is TGTGCCACCAGCGGATGGGACTACGAGCAGTACTTC.

The genes are TRBV11-2 and TRBJ2-7; 12 nucleotides agree with TRBD2. The ends lost 4 bases at V and 4 bases at J; junction bases unmatched: 8. Germline CDR1 and CDR2: SGHAT and FQNNGV. The CDR3 length is 16 residues. For the CDR3, the DNA is TGTGCCAGCAGCTCCGGGACTAGCGGGTTTCATTACGAGCAGTACTTC. It translates to CASSSGTSGFHYEQYF.

This clonotype was observed at least ten times. The V call is TRBV30, the J call TRBJ1-1, with D maybe TRBD1 (6 bases). Germline-derived CDR1 and CDR2 are GTSNPN and SVGIG (reference sequence). V was pared by 4 bases and J by 8 bases, with 14 bases between. This CDR3 contains 12 residues. The CDR3 coding sequence is TGTGCCTGGAAAGGGCAGGGGCCCGAAGCTTTCTTT. It specifies CAWKGQGPEAFF.

The genes are TRBV7-3 and TRBJ2-7; D is undetermined. V lost 2 bases to trimming and J lost 3 bases, with 11 bases between them. CDR1 and CDR2 (germline): SGHTA, FQGTGA. The CDR3 runs to 14 residues. The CDR3 spells CASSLDQVNYEQYF. Written as DNA, the CDR3 is TGTGCCAGCAGCTTAGATCAGGTGAACTACGAGCAGTACTTC.

This clonotype was seen ten or more times. The J gene is TRBJ1-2, the V gene TRBV6-1, with unresolved D. Germline V lookup: CDR1 MNHNS, CDR2 SASEGT. The CDR3 has 13 amino acids. The V and J ends lost 5 bases and 8 bases respectively, with 15 bases between them. In DNA, the CDR3 is TGTGCCAGCAGTCCCGGACTGGTCGGGGGCTACACCTTC. Translating gives CASSPGLVGGYTF.

This clonotype has ten or more counts. The genes are TRBV7-8 and TRBJ1-1; D is unclear. Trimming took 6 bases from V and 11 from J, leaving 13 bases between them. CDR3 size: 11 residues. Germline loops: CDR1 SGHVS, CDR2 FQNEAQ. The CDR3 bases are TGTGCCAGCAGTTCCCTGGGAGCGGCTTTCTTT. Translation: CASSSLGAAFF.

This clonotype was recorded at least ten times. V gene TRBV12-3 or TRBV12-4 combines with J gene TRBJ1-5, with D hard to call. V dropped 3 bases and J dropped 2 bases, with 11 bases sitting between them. The CDR3 length is 15 residues. CDR3 DNA sequence: TGTGCCAGCAGTTTTGGGGATGGCGGCAATCAGCCCCAGCATTTT. It yields the protein CASSFGDGGNQPQHF.

This clonotype was counted ten times or more. The genes are TRBV20-1 and TRBJ2-7, with D unclear. The CDR3 runs 13 residues. Trimming pared 6 bases from V and 3 bases from J, leaving 15 bases between. Looked up from germline, CDR1 is DFQATT and CDR2 is SNEGSKA (reference sequence). The CDR3 spells CSAQPAGSYEQYF. The CDR3 bases are TGCAGTGCCCAACCCGCCGGTAGCTACGAGCAGTACTTC.

This clonotype was counted ten times or more. The V and J genes are TRBV4-3 and TRBJ2-7, with TRBD2 matching over 7 bases. J gave up 3 bases and V 3 bases, and 11 bases lay outside the gene matches. CDR1 is LGHNA, CDR2 YSLEER, per germline. The CDR3 contains 16 residues. The CDR3 is CASSHSSGTKIYEQYF. Written as DNA, the CDR3 is TGCGCCAGCAGCCACTCTAGCGGAACAAAGATCTACGAGCAGTACTTC.

This clonotype has a count of ten or more. The V call is TRBV25-1, the J call TRBJ2-5; no definite D call. Germline assignment: CDR1 MGHDK and CDR2 SYGVNS. V was pared by 5 bases and J by 2 bases, with 9 bases between. This CDR3 contains 13 residues. CDR3 nucleotides: TGTGCCAGCAGTTCTGCCTTTCAAGAGACCCAGTACTTC. Translated, it gives CASSSAFQETQYF.

This clonotype was counted at least ten times. The V call is TRBV12-3 or TRBV12-4, the J call TRBJ2-7, with 11 positions matching TRBD2. After removal of 4 bases from V and 2 bases from J, the junction contained 7 bases not matched to a gene. The CDR3 sequence is 16 residues long. The CDR3 region is CASSSFGTSGTYEQYF. The CDR3 nucleotides are TGTGCCAGCAGTTCCTTCGGGACTAGCGGAACCTACGAGCAGTACTTC.

In its sample, this clonotype was seen a few times. V usage is TRBV28 and J usage is TRBJ2-7, with D possibly being TRBD1 (6 bases). The V end lost 6 bases, the J end lost 5 bases, and 11 bases lay between the germline ends. The CDR3 length is 12 residues. The V gene's germline CDR1 is MDHEN and CDR2 SYDVKM. The DNA of the CDR3 is TGTGCCAGCAGCCCCGGACAGAACGAGCAGTACTTC. As protein: CASSPGQNEQYF.

There are many counts of this clonotype. The rearrangement uses TRBV7-2 and TRBJ2-6, with 11 bases lining up with TRBD1. The CDR3 totals 19 residues. The germline V gene has CDR1 SGHTA and CDR2 FQGNSA. Trimming at V came to 5 bases and at J to 4 bases, leaving 13 bases not matched to a gene. The CDR3 DNA reads TGTGCCAGCAGCAGGACAGGGGGCGTTTTAACTTCCGGGGCCAACGTCCTGACTTTC. Amino acid sequence: CASSRTGGVLTSGANVLTF.

V is TRBV4-1 and J is TRBJ1-5; unclear D gene. The CDR3 contains 16 residues. Trimming shortened V by 0 bases and J by 0 bases, and 9 bases separated the two germline ends. From germline, CDR1 is MGHRA and CDR2 YSYEKL. The CDR3 here is CASSQDLAYSNQPQHF. The CDR3 DNA reads TGCGCCAGCAGCCAAGATTTAGCGTATAGCAATCAGCCCCAGCATTTT.

This clonotype was picked up many times. The chain combines TRBV27 with TRBJ2-7, with 7 bases lining up with TRBD1. This CDR3 is built from 14 residues. The germline V gene has CDR1 MNHEY and CDR2 SMNVEV (reference sequence). The junction had 5 bases not matched to a gene; V was cut back by 5 bases and J by 1 base. The CDR3 coding sequence is TGTGCCAGCAGTCCGACAGGGTATTCCTACGAGCAGTACTTC. Translating gives CASSPTGYSYEQYF.

This clonotype was seen a handful of times. The J gene is TRBJ1-3, the V gene TRBV10-3; no firm D call. The germline V gene has CDR1 ENHRY and CDR2 SYGVKD. Between the trimmed V and J ends, which lost 3 bases and 5 bases, there was a span of 8 bases. The CDR3 has 13 amino acids. In DNA form, the CDR3 reads TGTGCCATCAGTGATGCACGGAGAAACACCATATATTTT. Amino acid sequence: CAISDARRNTIYF.

This clonotype was counted ten times or more. The rearrangement uses TRBV20-1 and TRBJ2-7, with 7 nucleotides matching TRBD1. From germline, CDR1 is DFQATT and CDR2 SNEGSKA (reference sequence). This CDR3 is built from 15 residues. V was pared by 5 bases and J by 5 bases, with 15 bases of the junction left unmatched. CDR3 residues: CSALGGQAKVHEQYF. The CDR3 bases are TGCAGTGCTTTAGGAGGACAGGCCAAGGTCCACGAGCAGTACTTC.

This clonotype was seen many times. The chain combines TRBV7-9 with TRBJ2-7, with 8 positions matching TRBD2. The germline gives CDR1 SEHNR, CDR2 FQNEAQ (reference sequence). Losses at the gene ends were 1 base for V and 1 base for J; bases not matched to a gene: 3. CDR3 size: 15 residues. CDR3: CASSLGTSWSYEQYF. As DNA, the CDR3 is TGTGCCAGCAGCTTAGGGACTAGCTGGTCCTACGAGCAGTACTTC.

This clonotype was counted at least ten times. The chain links TRBV2 to TRBJ2-5; D perhaps matches TRBD1 (6 bases). V lost 5 bases to trimming and J lost 7 bases, with 26 bases between them. Germline CDR1 reads SNHLY; CDR2 reads FYNNEI. The CDR3 spans 17 residues. The CDR3 loop reads CASSSPPATGEVVTQYF. The CDR3 bases are TGTGCCAGCAGTTCGCCACCGGCGACAGGTGAAGTCGTGACCCAGTACTTC.

This clonotype has ten or more counts. A much larger clone differs by one base, so this may be a read error. The genes are TRBV6-1 and TRBJ1-5; D unresolved. CDR1 and CDR2 (germline): MNHNS, SASEGT. CDR3 length: 15 amino acids. Trimming took 4 bases from V and 3 from J, leaving 13 bases between them. CDR3 in DNA: TGTGCCAGCAGTGGATCGGGGAGAGTCAATCAGCCCCAGCATTTT. Translation: CASSGSGRVNQPQHF.

The V call is TRBV20-1, the J call TRBJ2-7; unclear D gene. The CDR3 length is 13 residues. Trimming removed 1 base at V and 2 bases at J, with 9 bases between. In germline, CDR1 is DFQATT, CDR2 SNEGSKA (reference sequence). The CDR3 spells CSARGGSTYEQYF. CDR3 DNA sequence: TGCAGTGCTAGAGGGGGATCTACCTACGAGCAGTACTTC.

This chain uses TRBV19 with TRBJ2-5; 7 bases fit TRBD2. CDR3 size: 14 residues. Trimming took 7 bases from V and 2 from J; bases not matched to a gene: 7. Germline lookup yields CDR1 LNHDA and CDR2 SQIVND (reference sequence). The DNA of the CDR3 is TGTGCCAGTACCCCGGGAGGCTCTCAAGAGACCCAGTACTTC. Translated, it gives CASTPGGSQETQYF.

This clonotype was seen ten or more times. V gene TRBV2 combines with J gene TRBJ2-7; 10 bases agree with TRBD1. This CDR3 region has 13 residues. The J segment lost 6 bases and the V segment lost 3 bases, leaving 2 bases of the junction unmatched. The V gene's germline CDR1 is SNHLY and CDR2 FYNNEI. For the CDR3, the DNA is TGTGCCAGCAGTGATGGGACAGGGGTCGAGCAGTACTTC. This translates into CASSDGTGVEQYF.

This clonotype has only one observation. The chain joins TRBV11-2 to TRBJ2-5, with D uncertain. This CDR3 is built from 11 residues. Germline-derived CDR1 and CDR2 are SGHAT and FQNNGV. The ends were cut back, 5 bases at V and 6 bases at J, with 7 bases in the middle. CDR3 protein: CASSPGQTQYF. The CDR3 bases are TGTGCCAGCAGCCCAGGACAGACCCAGTACTTC.

This clonotype has ten or more counts. V is TRBV3-1 and J is TRBJ1-1; D perhaps matches TRBD1 (5 bases). The CDR3 covers 17 residues. Germline V gives CDR1 LGHDT, CDR2 YNNKEL (reference sequence). Trimming shortened V by 1 base and J by 3 bases, and 18 bases separated the two germline ends. This chain's CDR3 is CASSQVGGAGWDTEAFF. CDR3 sequence (DNA): TGTGCCAGCAGCCAAGTGGGGGGTGCGGGCTGGGACACTGAAGCTTTCTTT.

This clonotype was detected ten times or more. The rearrangement links TRBV11-2 to TRBJ2-5, with D uncertain. CDR1 and CDR2 from the germline V gene are SGHAT and FQNNGV. The V gene lost 5 bases and the J gene lost 5 bases, with 3 bases spanning the gap. CDR3 size: 10 residues. CDR3 bases: TGTGCCAGCAGCCGGGAGACCCAGTACTTC. It codes for CASSRETQYF.

The V gene is TRBV7-9, the J gene TRBJ1-2, with D perhaps TRBD1 (6 bases). CDR1 is SEHNR and CDR2 is FQNEAQ in the germline V gene (reference sequence). This CDR3 spans 14 amino acids. V lost 1 base to trimming and J lost 4 bases, with 10 bases between them. DNA of the CDR3: TGTGCCAGCAGCTTAGGACAGGCGATCTATGGCTACACCTTC. This codes for CASSLGQAIYGYTF.

This chain joins TRBV6-1 and TRBJ2-5, with a possible D match to TRBD2 (5 bases). Germline CDR1 MNHNS, CDR2 SASEGT. CDR3 length: 15 amino acids. Trimming took off 1 base at V and 1 base at J, with 10 bases between the two ends. CDR3 in DNA: TGTGCCAGCAGTGAAGTTCCCAGCGGCCAAGAGACCCAGTACTTC. It translates to CASSEVPSGQETQYF.